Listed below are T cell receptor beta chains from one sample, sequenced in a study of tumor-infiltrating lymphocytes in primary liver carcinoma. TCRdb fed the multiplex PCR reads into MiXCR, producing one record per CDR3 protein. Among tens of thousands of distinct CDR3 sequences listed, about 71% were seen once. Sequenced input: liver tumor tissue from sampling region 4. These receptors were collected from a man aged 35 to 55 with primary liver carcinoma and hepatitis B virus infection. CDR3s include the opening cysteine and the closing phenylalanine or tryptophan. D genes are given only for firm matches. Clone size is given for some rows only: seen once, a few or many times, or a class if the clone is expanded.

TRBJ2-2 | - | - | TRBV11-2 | TGTGCCAGCAGCTTACAGCCTAGCAGGATCTCTGGGGAGCTGTTTTTT | CASSLQPSRISGELFF
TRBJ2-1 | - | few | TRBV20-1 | TGCAGTGTCCCCACCAGGGGCGGGGCCTACAATGAGCAGTTCTTC | CSVPTRGGAYNEQFF
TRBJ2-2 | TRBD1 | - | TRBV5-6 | TGTGCCAGTAGTCCTGGGACAGGGGTCACCGGGAAGCTGTTTTTT | CASSPGTGVTGKLFF
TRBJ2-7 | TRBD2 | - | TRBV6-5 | TGTGCCAGCATTTACTCGACTAGCGGGAGCTTAGTTTGCGAGCAGTACTTC | CASIYSTSGSLVCEQYF
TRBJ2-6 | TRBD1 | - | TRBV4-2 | TGTGCCAGCAACCAAGCTACGACAGGGGGGACTGGGGCCAACGTCCTGACTTTC | CASNQATTGGTGANVLTF
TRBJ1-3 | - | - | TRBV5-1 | TGCGCCAACAGCTTACAGGGATCAGGAAACAACATATATTTT | CANSLQGSGNNIYF
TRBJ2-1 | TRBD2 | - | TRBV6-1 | TGTGCCAGCACCCTAGGCGGGGGAGCCTACAATGAGCAGCTCTTC | CASTLGGGAYNEQLF
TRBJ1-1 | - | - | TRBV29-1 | TGCAGCGTTGAAGCGGGGTGGGGAATGAACGCTGAACCTTTCTTT | CSVEAGWGMNAEPFF
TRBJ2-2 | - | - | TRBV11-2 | TGTGCCAGCAGCTTAGCATTGGGAGTGGTGAACACCGGGGAGCTGTCTTTT | CASSLALGVVNTGELSF
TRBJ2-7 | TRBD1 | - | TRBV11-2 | TGTGCCAGCAGCTTCATACAGGGGGTCATACATGACGACCAGTACTTC | CASSFIQGVIHDDQYF
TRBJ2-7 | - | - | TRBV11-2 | TGTGTCGGCAGCTTATCCTCGGGGATTACCTACGAGCAGTACTTT | CVGSLSSGITYEQYF
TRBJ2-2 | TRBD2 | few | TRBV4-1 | TGCGCCAGCAACCCTGGAGGTAGCGGGAGGGGAAACACCGGGGAGCTGCTTTTT | CASNPGGSGRGNTGELLF
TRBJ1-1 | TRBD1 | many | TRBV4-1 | TGCGCCAGCAGCCGGGGTAGGGTGGGACAGGAGATGAACACTGAAGCTTTCTTT | CASSRGRVGQEMNTEAFF
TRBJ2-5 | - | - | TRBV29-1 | TGCAGCGTTGAATCCGCGGCGAGTAGATCGGAGACTCAGTACTTC | CSVESAASRSETQYF
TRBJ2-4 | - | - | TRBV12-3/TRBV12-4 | TGTGCCAGCAGTTTATGGGGTGGGGCGGAGATAGCCAAAAACAATGAGTACTTC | CASSLWGGAEIAKNNEYF
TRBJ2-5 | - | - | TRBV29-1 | TGCAGCGCTGAAATCCTAGCTGCCCAAGAGACCCAGTACTTC | CSAEILAAQETQYF
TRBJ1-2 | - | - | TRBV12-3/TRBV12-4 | TGTGCCAGCAGCCCTGGCCCGAGGGTTTCCCGTGGCTACACCTTC | CASSPGPRVSRGYTF
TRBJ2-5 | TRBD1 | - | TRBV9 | TGTGCCAGCAGCGTAGGTAGACAGGGTCGGGAGACCCAGTACTTC | CASSVGRQGRETQYF
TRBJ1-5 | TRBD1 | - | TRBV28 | TGTGCCAGCAGAAGAGTCGGACAGGCGGGCAGTCAGCCCCAGCATTTT | CASRRVGQAGSQPQHF
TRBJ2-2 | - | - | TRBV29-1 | TGCAGTGCCAAGGGGAACGGGGATCTGTCTTTT | CSAKGNGDLSF
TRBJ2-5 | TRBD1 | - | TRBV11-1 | TGTGTCAGCAGTGGACAGGTGGATGTGGAGACCCAATACTTC | CVSSGQVDVETQYF
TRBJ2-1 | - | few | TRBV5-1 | TGCGCCAGCAGCTTGAAGGTCCATGAGCAGTTCTTC | CASSLKVHEQFF
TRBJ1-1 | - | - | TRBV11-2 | TGTGCCAGCGGCCGAGGTAGGGCAGAAGTCTTCACTGAAGCTTTCTTT | CASGRGRAEVFTEAFF
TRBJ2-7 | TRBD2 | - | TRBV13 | TGTGCCTGCAGCGAAGGGACTAGTCCCTACGAGCAATACTTC | CACSEGTSPYEQYF
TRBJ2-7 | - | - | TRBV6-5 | TGTGACAGCACGAAGAGGGCTTCAGGGTTTTCCTACGAGCAGTACTTC | CDSTKRASGFSYEQYF